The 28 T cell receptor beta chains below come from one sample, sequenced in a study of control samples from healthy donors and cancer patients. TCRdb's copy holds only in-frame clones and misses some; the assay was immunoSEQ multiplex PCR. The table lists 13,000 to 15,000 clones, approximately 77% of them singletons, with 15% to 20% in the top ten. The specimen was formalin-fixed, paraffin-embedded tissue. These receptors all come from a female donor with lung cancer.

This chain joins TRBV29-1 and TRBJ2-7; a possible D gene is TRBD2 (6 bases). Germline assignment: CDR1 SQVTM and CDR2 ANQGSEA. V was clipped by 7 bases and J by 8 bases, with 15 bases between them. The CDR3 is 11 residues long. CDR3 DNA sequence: TGCAGCGCATTTAGTGGGGGGAAGCAGTACTTC. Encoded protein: CSAFSGGKQYF.

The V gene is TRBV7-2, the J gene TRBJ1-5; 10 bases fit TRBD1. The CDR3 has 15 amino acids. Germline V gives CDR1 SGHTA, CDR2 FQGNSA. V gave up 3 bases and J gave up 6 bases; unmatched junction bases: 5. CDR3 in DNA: TGTGCCAGCAGCTTGGGGACAGGGGTGAGTCAGCCCCAGCATTTT. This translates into CASSLGTGVSQPQHF.

The DNA for the CDR3 is TGTGCCAGCAGCTTAAATGCGGGTGGTTCCGGCTACACCTTC. Protein sequence: CASSLNAGGSGYTF. The V and J genes are TRBV7-3 and TRBJ1-2; D is undetermined. V lost 1 base to trimming and J lost 8 bases, with 14 bases between them. CDR1 is SGHTA, CDR2 FQGTGA, per germline. This CDR3 region has 14 residues.

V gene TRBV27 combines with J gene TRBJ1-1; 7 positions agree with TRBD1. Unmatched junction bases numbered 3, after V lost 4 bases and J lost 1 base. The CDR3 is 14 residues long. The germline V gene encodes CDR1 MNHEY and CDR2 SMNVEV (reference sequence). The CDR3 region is CASSYAGGNTEAFF. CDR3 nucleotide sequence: TGTGCCAGCAGTTACGCAGGGGGGAACACTGAAGCTTTCTTT.

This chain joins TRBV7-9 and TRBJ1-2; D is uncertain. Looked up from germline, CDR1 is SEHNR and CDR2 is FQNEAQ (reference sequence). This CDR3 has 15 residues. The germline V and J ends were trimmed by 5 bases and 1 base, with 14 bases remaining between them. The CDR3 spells CASSPETGLNYGYTF. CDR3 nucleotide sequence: TGTGCCAGCAGCCCGGAGACGGGCCTTAACTATGGCTACACCTTC.

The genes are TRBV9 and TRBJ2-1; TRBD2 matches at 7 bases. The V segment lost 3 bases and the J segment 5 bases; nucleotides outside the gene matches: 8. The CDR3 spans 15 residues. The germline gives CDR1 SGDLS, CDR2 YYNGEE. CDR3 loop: CASSGSRGGDNEQFF. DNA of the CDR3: TGTGCCAGCAGCGGCTCTCGCGGGGGAGACAATGAGCAGTTCTTC.

The CDR3 is CASSLGEREEQYF. Written as DNA, the CDR3 is TGTGCCAGCAGCTTAGGGGAGCGGGAAGAGCAGTACTTC. This rearrangement joins TRBV7-2 to TRBJ2-7; 7 bases agree with TRBD2. Germline lookup yields CDR1 SGHTA and CDR2 FQGNSA. The CDR3 is made up of 13 amino acids. With 1 base clipped from V and 7 bases from J, the junction kept 4 bases outside the gene matches.

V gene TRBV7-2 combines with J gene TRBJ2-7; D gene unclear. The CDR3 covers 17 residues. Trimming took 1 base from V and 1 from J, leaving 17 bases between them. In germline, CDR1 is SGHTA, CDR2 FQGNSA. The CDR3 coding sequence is TGTGCCAGCAGCTTAGGACGGGTCTATCCCCGTTCCTACGAGCAGTACTTC. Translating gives CASSLGRVYPRSYEQYF.

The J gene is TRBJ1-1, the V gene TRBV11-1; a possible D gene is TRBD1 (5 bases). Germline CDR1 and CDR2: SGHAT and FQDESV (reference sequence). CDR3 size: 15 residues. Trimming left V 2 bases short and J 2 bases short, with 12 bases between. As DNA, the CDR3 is TGTGCCAGCAGCTTAAGTGGGGGACGAAACACTGAAGCTTTCTTT. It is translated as CASSLSGGRNTEAFF.

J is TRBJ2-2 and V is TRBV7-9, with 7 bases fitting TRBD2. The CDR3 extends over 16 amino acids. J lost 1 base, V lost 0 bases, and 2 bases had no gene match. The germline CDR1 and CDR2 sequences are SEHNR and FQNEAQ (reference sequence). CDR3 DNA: TGTGCCAGCAGCTTAGCCCCTAGCGGGAACACCGGGGAGCTGTTTTTT. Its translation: CASSLAPSGNTGELFF.

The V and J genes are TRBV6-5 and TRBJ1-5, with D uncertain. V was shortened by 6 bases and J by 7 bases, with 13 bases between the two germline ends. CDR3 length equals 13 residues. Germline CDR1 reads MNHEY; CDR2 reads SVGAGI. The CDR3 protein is CASSKGSLQPQHF. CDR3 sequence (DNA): TGTGCCAGCAGCAAGGGATCTCTCCAGCCCCAGCATTTT.

DNA for the CDR3: TGTGCCAGCAGCCTACAGGGGCAGGTTAATTCACCCCTCCACTTT. Translating gives CASSLQGQVNSPLHF. J is TRBJ1-6 and V is TRBV6-5; TRBD1 matches 7 bases. This CDR3 contains 15 residues. Germline loops: CDR1 MNHEY, CDR2 SVGAGI. The V and J ends lost 6 bases and 6 bases, in that order; junction bases with no gene match: 8.

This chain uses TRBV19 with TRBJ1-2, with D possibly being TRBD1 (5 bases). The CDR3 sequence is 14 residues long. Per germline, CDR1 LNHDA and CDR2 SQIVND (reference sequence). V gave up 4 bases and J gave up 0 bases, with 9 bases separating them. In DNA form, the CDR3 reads TGTGCCAGTAGTACCGACAGCACTAACTATGGCTACACCTTC. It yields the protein CASSTDSTNYGYTF.

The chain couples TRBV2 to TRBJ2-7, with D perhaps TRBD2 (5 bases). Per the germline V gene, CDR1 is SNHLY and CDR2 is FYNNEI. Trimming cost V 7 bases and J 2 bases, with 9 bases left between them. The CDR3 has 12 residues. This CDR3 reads CASKTEAYEQYF. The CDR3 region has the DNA TGTGCCAGCAAAACGGAGGCCTACGAGCAGTACTTC.

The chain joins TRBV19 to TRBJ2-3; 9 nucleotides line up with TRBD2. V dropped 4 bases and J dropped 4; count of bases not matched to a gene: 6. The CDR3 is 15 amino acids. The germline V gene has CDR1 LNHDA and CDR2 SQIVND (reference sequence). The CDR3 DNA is TGTGCCAGTAGTAATTTAGCGGGAGTTCCAGATACGCAGTATTTT. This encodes CASSNLAGVPDTQYF. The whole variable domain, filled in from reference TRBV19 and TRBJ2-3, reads DGGITQSPKYLFRKEGQNVTLSCEQNLNHDAMYWYRQDPGQGLRLIYYSQIVNDFQKGDIAEGYSVSREKKESFPLTVTSAQKNPTAFYLCASSNLAGVPDTQYFGPGTRLTVL.

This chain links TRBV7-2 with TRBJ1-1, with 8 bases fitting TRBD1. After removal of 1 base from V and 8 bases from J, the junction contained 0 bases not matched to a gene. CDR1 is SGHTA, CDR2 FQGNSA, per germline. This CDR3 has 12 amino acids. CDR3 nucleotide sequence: TGTGCCAGCAGCTTAGGGACAGGGGAAGCTTTCTTT. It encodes CASSLGTGEAFF.

CDR3 protein: CASSSRTGRRGVDTQYF. The CDR3 nucleotides read TGTGCCAGTAGTTCAAGGACAGGGAGGAGGGGTGTGGATACGCAGTATTTT. This rearrangement joins TRBV19 to TRBJ2-3, with 8 bases identical to TRBD1. The CDR3 has 17 residues. With V trimmed by 5 bases and J by 6 bases, 16 bases remained unmatched. The germline CDR1 and CDR2 sequences are LNHDA and SQIVND (reference sequence).

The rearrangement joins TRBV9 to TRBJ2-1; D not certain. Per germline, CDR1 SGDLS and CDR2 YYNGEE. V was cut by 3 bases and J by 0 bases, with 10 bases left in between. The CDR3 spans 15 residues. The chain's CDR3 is CASSESGSSYNEQFF. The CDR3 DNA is TGTGCCAGCAGCGAGTCCGGTAGCTCCTACAATGAGCAGTTCTTC.

The DNA for the CDR3 is TGTGCCAGCAGCTTACTAGCGAACACCGGGGAGCTGTTTTTT. Residues: CASSLLANTGELFF. This chain uses TRBV11-3 with TRBJ2-2; D is uncertain. The CDR3 totals 14 residues. Trimming took 2 bases from V and 0 from J, leaving 4 bases between them. CDR1 and CDR2 (germline): SGHNT, YENEEA.

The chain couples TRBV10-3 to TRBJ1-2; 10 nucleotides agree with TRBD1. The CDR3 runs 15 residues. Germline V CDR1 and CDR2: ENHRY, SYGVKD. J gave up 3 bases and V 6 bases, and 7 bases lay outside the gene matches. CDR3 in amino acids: CAIRGTGESDYGYTF. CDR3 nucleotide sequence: TGTGCCATCAGGGGGACAGGGGAATCCGACTATGGCTACACCTTC.

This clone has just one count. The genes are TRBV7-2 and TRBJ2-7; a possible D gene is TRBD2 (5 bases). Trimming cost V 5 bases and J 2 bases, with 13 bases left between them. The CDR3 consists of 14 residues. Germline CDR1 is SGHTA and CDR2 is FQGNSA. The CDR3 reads CASSPLAKTYEQYF. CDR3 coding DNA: TGTGCCAGCAGCCCGTTAGCGAAAACCTACGAGCAGTACTTC.

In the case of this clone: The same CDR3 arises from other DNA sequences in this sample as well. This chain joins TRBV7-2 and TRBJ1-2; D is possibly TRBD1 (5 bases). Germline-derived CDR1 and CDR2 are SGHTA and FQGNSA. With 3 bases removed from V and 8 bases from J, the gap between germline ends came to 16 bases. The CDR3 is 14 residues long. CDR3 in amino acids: CASSLGGTGRGYTF. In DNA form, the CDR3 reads TGTGCCAGCAGCTTGGGGGGAACAGGACGCGGCTACACCTTC.

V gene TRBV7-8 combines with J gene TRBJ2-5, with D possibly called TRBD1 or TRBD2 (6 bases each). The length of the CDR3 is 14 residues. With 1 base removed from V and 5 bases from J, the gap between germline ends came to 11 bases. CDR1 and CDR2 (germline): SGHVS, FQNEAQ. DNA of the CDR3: TGTGCCAGCAGCTTAGGGGGGGCTCTTGAGACCCAGTACTTC. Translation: CASSLGGALETQYF. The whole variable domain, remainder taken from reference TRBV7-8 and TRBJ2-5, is GAGVSQSPRYKVAKRGQDVALRCDPISGHVSLFWYQQALGQGPEFLTYFQNEAQLDKSGLPSDRFFAERPEGSVSTLKIQRTQQEDSAVYLCASSLGGALETQYFGPGTRLLVL.

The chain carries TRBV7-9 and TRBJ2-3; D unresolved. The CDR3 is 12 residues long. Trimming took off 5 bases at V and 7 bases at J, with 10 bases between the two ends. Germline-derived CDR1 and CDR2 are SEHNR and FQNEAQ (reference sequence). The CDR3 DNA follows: TGTGCCAGCAGCCCCCACCTGTATACGCAGTATTTT. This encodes CASSPHLYTQYF. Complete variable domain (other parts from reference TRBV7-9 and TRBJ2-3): DTGVSQNPRHKITKRGQNVTFRCDPISEHNRLYWYRQTLGQGPEFLTYFQNEAQLEKSRLLSDRFSAERPKGSFSTLEIQRTEQGDSAMYLCASSPHLYTQYFGPGTRLTVL.

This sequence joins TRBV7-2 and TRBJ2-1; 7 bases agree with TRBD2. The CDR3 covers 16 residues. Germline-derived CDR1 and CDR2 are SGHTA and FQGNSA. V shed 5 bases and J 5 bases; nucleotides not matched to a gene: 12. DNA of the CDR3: TGTGCCAGCAGCACCGGGACTACCCGAATAAACAATGAGCAGTTCTTC. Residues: CASSTGTTRINNEQFF.

The CDR3 nucleotides are TGTGCCAGCTCACCACCGGGGACAGGGGGCTTAAACATTCAGTACTTC. Its protein product is CASSPPGTGGLNIQYF. V and J are TRBV18 and TRBJ2-4; the match to TRBD1 covers 12 bases. The V segment lost 0 bases and the J segment 6 bases; nucleotides outside the gene matches: 3. The CDR3 has 16 residues. The V gene's germline CDR1 is KGHSH and CDR2 LQKENI.

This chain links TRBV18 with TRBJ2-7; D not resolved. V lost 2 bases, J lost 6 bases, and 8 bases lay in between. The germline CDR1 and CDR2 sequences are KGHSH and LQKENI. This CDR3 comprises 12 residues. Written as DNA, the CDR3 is TGTGCCAGCTCACCATCCATCGGCGAGCAGTACTTC. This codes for CASSPSIGEQYF.

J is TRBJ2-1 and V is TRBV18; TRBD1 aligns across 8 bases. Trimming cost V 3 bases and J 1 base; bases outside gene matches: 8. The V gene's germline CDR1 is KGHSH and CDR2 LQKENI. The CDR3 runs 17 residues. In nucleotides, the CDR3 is TGTGCCAGCTCACCGTCGCTTACAGGGGGGTCCTACAATGAGCAGTTCTTC. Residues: CASSPSLTGGSYNEQFF.